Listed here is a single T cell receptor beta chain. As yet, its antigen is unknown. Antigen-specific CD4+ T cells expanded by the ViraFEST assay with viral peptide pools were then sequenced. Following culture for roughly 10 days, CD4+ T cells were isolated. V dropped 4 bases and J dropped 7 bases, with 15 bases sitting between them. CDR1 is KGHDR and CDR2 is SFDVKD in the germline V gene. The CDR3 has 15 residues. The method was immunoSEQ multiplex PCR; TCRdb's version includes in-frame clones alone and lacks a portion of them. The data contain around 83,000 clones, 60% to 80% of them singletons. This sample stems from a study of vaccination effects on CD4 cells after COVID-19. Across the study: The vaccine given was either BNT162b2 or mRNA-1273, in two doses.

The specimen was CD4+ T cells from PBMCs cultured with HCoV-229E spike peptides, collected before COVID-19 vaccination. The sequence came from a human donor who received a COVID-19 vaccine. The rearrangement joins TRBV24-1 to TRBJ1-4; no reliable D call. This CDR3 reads CATSDSRPGSEKLFF. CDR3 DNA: TGTGCCACCAGTGACTCCCGCCCCGGGAGTGAAAAACTGTTTTTT.